Each of the 15 T cell receptor beta chains below was sequenced from the same sample in a study of regulatory T cells in long-lasting Graves disease. Specified time point: persistent/refractory GD, antithyroid drugs over 5 years with positive TRAb. The TCR library was made from RNA that had been extracted from PBMCs in TRIzol. Construction of TCR beta libraries relied on iRepertoire HTBI primers and on Arm-PCR targeting CDR3 regions. TCRdb reprocessed the multiplex PCR reads via MiXCR and lists one record per CDR3 protein. The sample lists 300,000 to 400,000 distinct CDR3 sequences, about 20% occurring once. Sequences were derived from peripheral blood mononuclear cells (PBMCs), sampled when the disease was refractory, from a patient treated with antithyroid drugs. The receptors originated from a female donor with Graves disease.

As regards this clonotype: A single base separates this from a much larger clone, so it may be a read error. This chain connects TRBV7-9 to TRBJ1-4, with 9 bases fitting TRBD1. The J segment lost 8 bases and the V segment lost 4 bases, leaving 8 bases of the junction unmatched. The germline V gene encodes CDR1 SEHNR and CDR2 FQNEAQ (reference sequence). The CDR3 spans 15 residues. The CDR3 DNA is TGTGCCAGCAGCTCCAGCGGGACAGGGAAAGAAAAACTGTTTTTT. The encoded protein is CASSSSGTGKEKLFF.

This clonotype came up many times. V is TRBV28 and J is TRBJ2-7; 8 positions agree with TRBD1. The length of the CDR3 is 15 residues. With 3 bases clipped from V and 4 bases from J, the junction kept 8 bases outside the gene matches. Germline V lookup: CDR1 MDHEN, CDR2 SYDVKM. Here the CDR3 reads CASSFLGRGLYEQYF. Here the CDR3 DNA reads TGTGCCAGCAGTTTCCTGGGCAGGGGGCTGTACGAGCAGTACTTC.

This clonotype was seen at least ten times. The chain is built from TRBV3-1 and TRBJ1-6; 12 bases agree with TRBD1. The CDR3 has 15 residues. CDR1 and CDR2 from the germline V gene are LGHDT and YNNKEL (reference sequence). V gave up 7 bases and J gave up 9 bases; unmatched junction bases: 7. The CDR3 here is CASTQGQGALSPLHF. DNA of the CDR3: TGTGCCAGCACCCAGGGACAGGGGGCTCTTTCACCCCTCCACTTT.

This chain connects TRBV18 to TRBJ2-2; D uncertain. The CDR3 spans 16 residues. V lost 6 bases and J lost 2, with 16 bases in between. Looked up from germline, CDR1 is KGHSH and CDR2 is LQKENI. This CDR3 is CASSPQSTDNTGELFF. CDR3 DNA sequence: TGTGCCAGCTCCCCGCAGTCAACAGACAACACCGGGGAGCTGTTTTTT.

This clonotype occurred many times. This chain links TRBV11-2 with TRBJ1-4; 10 positions agree with TRBD1. The CDR3 is made up of 14 amino acids. J gave up 7 bases and V 3 bases, and 2 bases lay outside the gene matches. Germline CDR1 SGHAT, CDR2 FQNNGV. This chain's CDR3 is CASSLTGGSEKLFF. CDR3 in DNA: TGTGCCAGCAGCTTGACAGGGGGCAGTGAAAAACTGTTTTTT.

The gene calls are TRBV20-1 and TRBJ1-2; D uncertain. Trimming cost V 3 bases and J 7 bases, with 21 bases left between them. The CDR3 totals 15 residues. The germline V gene has CDR1 DFQATT and CDR2 SNEGSKA (reference sequence). The CDR3 DNA reads TGCAGTGCTAGTAGGCAGGCCTTCGCGGTTGGTGGCTACACCTTC. Amino acids: CSASRQAFAVGGYTF.

There are a few counts of this clonotype. One end of the junction fails to match germline, which may point to a read error. DNA of the CDR3: TGTGCCATCAGTGATTCACAGGGGCGAGAGACCCGGTACTTC. Translating it yields CAISDSQGRETRYF. V and J are TRBV10-3 and TRBJ2-5; 7 bases are a match to TRBD1. This CDR3 contains 14 residues. The germline gives CDR1 ENHRY, CDR2 SYGVKD.

This clonotype was seen repeatedly, ten times or more. The J gene is TRBJ2-7, the V gene TRBV3-1, with unresolved D. Looked up from germline, CDR1 is LGHDT and CDR2 is YNNKEL (reference sequence). V lost 0 bases, J lost 5 bases, and 14 bases lay in between. The CDR3 consists of 15 residues. CDR3 DNA sequence: TGTGCCAGCAGCCAAGAATATCTCGCGGCCCACGAGCAGTACTTC. The encoded protein is CASSQEYLAAHEQYF.

The CDR3 nucleotides are TGTGCCAGCAGCCCCCGAGGCGGCGGCAATCAGCCCCAGCATTTT. Protein: CASSPRGGGNQPQHF. This chain joins TRBV9 and TRBJ1-5; unclear D gene. The CDR3 runs to 15 residues. With 4 bases removed from V and 2 bases from J, the gap between germline ends came to 13 bases. In germline, CDR1 is SGDLS, CDR2 YYNGEE.

This clonotype was counted many times. The rearrangement links TRBV6-2 or TRBV6-3 to TRBJ2-7; TRBD1 matches 9 bases. V lost 4 bases, J lost 2 bases, and 3 bases stayed unmatched. The CDR3 is 14 amino acids. Germline-derived CDR1 and CDR2 are MNHEY and SVGEGT. CDR3 in DNA: TGTGCCAGCAGTTCCGGGACAGGGCCCTACGAGCAGTACTTC. Translated, it gives CASSSGTGPYEQYF.

This clonotype was observed at least ten times. The chain recombines TRBV11-2 with TRBJ1-1; maybe TRBD1 (6 bases). The CDR3 runs to 14 residues. V was shortened by 5 bases and J by 4 bases, with 14 bases between the two germline ends. Germline V gene data show CDR1 as SGHAT and CDR2 as FQNNGV. The CDR3 sequence: CASSPQGGGTEAFF. CDR3 in DNA: TGTGCCAGCAGCCCACAGGGCGGAGGCACTGAAGCTTTCTTT. Looking up the rest from reference TRBV11-2 and TRBJ1-1 gives the full variable domain: EAGVAQSPRYKIIEKRQSVAFWCNPISGHATLYWYQQILGQGPKLLIQFQNNGVVDDSQLPKDRFSAERLKGVDSTLKIQPAKLEDSAVYLCASSPQGGGTEAFFGQGTRLTVV.

This clonotype was seen more than once but under ten times. The genes are TRBV5-1 and TRBJ2-5; D remains unclear. Deletions cut 2 bases from V and 4 bases from J, with 6 bases between. The CDR3 is made up of 12 amino acids. Per germline, CDR1 SGHRS and CDR2 YFSETQ. CDR3 region: CASSFNRETQYF. The CDR3 DNA follows: TGCGCCAGCAGCTTCAACAGAGAGACCCAGTACTTC.

This clonotype has at least ten counts. The chain recombines TRBV28 with TRBJ1-6; no clear D gene. The CDR3 is 14 amino acids. Germline assignment: CDR1 MDHEN and CDR2 SYDVKM. Trimming cost V 4 bases and J 8 bases, with 12 bases left between them. The CDR3 DNA follows: TGTGCCAGCAGTTCTCCGTCGGTCGATTCACCCCTCCACTTT. Protein sequence: CASSSPSVDSPLHF.

This clonotype was seen more than once but under ten times. The rearrangement links TRBV10-1 to TRBJ1-6; no definite D call. The germline V and J ends were trimmed by 4 bases and 5 bases, with 6 bases remaining between them. The CDR3 contains 13 residues. Germline CDR1 reads WNHNN; CDR2 reads SYGVQD (reference sequence). The CDR3 DNA sequence: TGCGCCAGCAGTGCTACGGATAATTCACCCCTCCACTTT. This gives the protein CASSATDNSPLHF.

As for this clonotype: This likely traces to a read error, being one base from a far larger clone. This sequence joins TRBV27 and TRBJ2-5; the D is unclear. The V end lost 6 bases, the J end lost 3 bases, and 11 bases lay between the germline ends. CDR1 and CDR2 from the germline V gene are MNHEY and SMNVEV (reference sequence). This CDR3 has 13 residues. The CDR3 nucleotides are TGTGCCAGCAGAACCATGGGGAAAGAGACCCAGTACTTC. Amino acids: CASRTMGKETQYF.